Reported below is one TCR beta chain. The data were produced by immunoSEQ multiplex PCR, yet TCRdb's version contains in-frame clones alone and is incomplete. The data hold approximately 90,000 clones, with more than 65% observed a single time. Between the trimmed V and J ends, which lost 2 bases and 2 bases, there was a span of 8 bases. The CDR3 has 14 amino acids. Per germline, CDR1 MDHEN and CDR2 SYDVKM. This sample is part of a study of CD8 T cell repertoires and HIV-1 epitope variants. The sequencing sample was made of uncultured baseline CD8+ T cells from peripheral blood mononuclear cells (PBMCs). The genes are TRBV28 and TRBJ2-3; D gene ambiguous. This sequence originates from a male donor with HIV. CDR3 loop: CASSLRRYTDTQYF. CDR3 bases: TGTGCCAGCAGTTTACGGCGGTACACAGATACGCAGTATTTT.